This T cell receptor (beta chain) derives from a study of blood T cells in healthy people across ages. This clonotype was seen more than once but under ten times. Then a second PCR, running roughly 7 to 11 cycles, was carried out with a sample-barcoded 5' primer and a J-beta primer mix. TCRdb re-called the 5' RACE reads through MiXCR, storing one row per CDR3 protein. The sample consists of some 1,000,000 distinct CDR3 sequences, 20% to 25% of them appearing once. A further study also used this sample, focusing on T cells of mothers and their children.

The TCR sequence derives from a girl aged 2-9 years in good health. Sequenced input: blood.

The chain's CDR3 is CASIRGKRTGTDTQYF. CDR3 nucleotide sequence: TGTGCCAGCATTAGGGGGAAAAGGACAGGGACAGATACGCAGTATTTT. V gene TRBV28 combines with J gene TRBJ2-3; 8 positions agree with TRBD1. V lost 7 bases and J lost 3; bases outside the gene matches: 12. The CDR3 is 16 amino acids. Germline values: CDR1 MDHEN, CDR2 SYDVKM.